Following are 28 T cell receptor beta chains from one sample sequenced in a study of blood T cell repertoires in COVID-19. Sequencing was performed with immunoSEQ multiplex PCR; in TCRdb, only in-frame clones are kept and a portion is missing. The repertoire holds 200,000 or so clones, with 82% as singletons. The material sequenced was peripheral blood. These receptors were collected from a woman between 25 and 40 years old with acute or convalescent COVID-19.

The gene calls are TRBV7-2 and TRBJ2-7; possibly TRBD1 for D (6 bases). Germline V lookup: CDR1 SGHTA, CDR2 FQGNSA. CDR3 length equals 14 residues. The germline V and J ends were trimmed by 5 bases and 5 bases, with 16 bases remaining between them. CDR3 nucleotide sequence: TGTGCCAGCAGCAGGGGGATCGTGCGGGACGAGCAGTACTTC. The encoded protein is CASSRGIVRDEQYF.

The table lists this clone with a count of one. The chain joins TRBV5-1 to TRBJ1-1; D unresolved. Germline V lookup: CDR1 SGHRS, CDR2 YFSETQ. V was shortened by 4 bases and J by 6 bases, with 16 bases between the two germline ends. The CDR3 consists of 14 residues. As DNA, the CDR3 is TGCGCCAGCAGCAGGACCGGGAGTTACGCTGAAGCTTTCTTT. Residues: CASSRTGSYAEAFF.

V is TRBV7-2 and J is TRBJ2-5; D is perhaps TRBD2 (7 bases). The CDR3 consists of 16 residues. With 0 bases removed from V and 5 bases from J, the gap between germline ends came to 16 bases. The germline V gene has CDR1 SGHTA and CDR2 FQGNSA. CDR3 protein: CASSLAPAGRGETQYF. The CDR3 DNA reads as TGTGCCAGCAGCTTAGCGCCGGCGGGGAGGGGGGAGACCCAGTACTTC.

This sequence joins TRBV20-1 and TRBJ2-3; D remains ambiguous. With 3 bases removed from V and 5 bases from J, the gap between germline ends came to 6 bases. The length of the CDR3 is 11 residues. CDR1 is DFQATT, CDR2 SNEGSKA, per germline (reference sequence). As DNA, the CDR3 is TGCAGTGCTAGCAGTGTAGATACGCAGTATTTT. This gives the protein CSASSVDTQYF.

The chain has TRBV5-4 and TRBJ2-5; 13 nucleotides line up with TRBD2. In germline, CDR1 is SGHNT, CDR2 YYREEE (reference sequence). This CDR3 has 15 residues. J was trimmed by 5 bases and V by 5 bases; bases with no gene match: 6. In DNA form, the CDR3 reads TGTGCCAGCAGGCTACTAGCGGGAGGGCCCGAGACCCAGTACTTC. It specifies CASRLLAGGPETQYF. Variable domain in full (rest from reference TRBV5-4 and TRBJ2-5): ETGVTQSPTHLIKTRGQQVTLRCSSQSGHNTVSWYQQALGQGPQFIFQYYREEENGRGNFPPRFSGLQFPNYSSELNVNALELDDSALYLCASRLLAGGPETQYFGPGTRLLVL.

This clone came up a few times. CDR3 residues: CASSPQGPNTIYF. The DNA for the CDR3 is TGTGCCAGCAGTCCCCAGGGCCCGAACACCATATATTTT. The chain recombines TRBV12-3 or TRBV12-4 with TRBJ1-3, with a tentative D call TRBD1 (5 bases). The CDR3 consists of 13 residues. V gave up 5 bases and J gave up 7 bases, with 12 bases separating them.

The chain uses TRBV7-6 and TRBJ2-1, with 12 bases matching TRBD2. Germline-derived CDR1 and CDR2 are SGHVS and FNYEAQ. Trimming at V came to 5 bases and at J to 4 bases, leaving 9 bases not matched to a gene. This CDR3 is 17 amino acids long. The CDR3 DNA follows: TGTGCCAGCAGCAGTAACGACGGACTAGCGGGATACAATGAGCAGTTCTTC. It translates to CASSSNDGLAGYNEQFF.

The rearrangement uses TRBV19 and TRBJ2-7, with D maybe TRBD1 (7 bases). Germline V gives CDR1 LNHDA, CDR2 SQIVND (reference sequence). The ends were cut back, 9 bases at V and 1 base at J, with 16 bases in the middle. The CDR3 extends over 14 amino acids. In DNA form, the CDR3 reads TGTGCCAGCCGCGGGACAGCAAGATCCTACGAGCAGTACTTC. Translation gives CASRGTARSYEQYF.

The chain uses TRBV5-4 and TRBJ2-5, with D perhaps TRBD2 (5 bases). The CDR3 loop spans 16 amino acids. The germline gives CDR1 SGHNT, CDR2 YYREEE (reference sequence). With 6 bases removed from V and 5 bases from J, the gap between germline ends came to 23 bases. The CDR3 DNA is TGTGCCAGCAACTTCTTCGCAAGCGGCAAGTCTGAGACCCAGTACTTC. This encodes CASNFFASGKSETQYF.

V and J are TRBV11-2 and TRBJ2-7, with D maybe TRBD1 (5 bases). Germline CDR1 and CDR2: SGHAT and FQNNGV. CDR3 length: 12 amino acids. Trimming removed 5 bases from V and 9 bases from J, with 14 bases in between. The CDR3 DNA reads TGTGCCAGCAGCGACCTGGATAGGGGGCAGTACTTC. It codes for CASSDLDRGQYF.

The rearrangement uses TRBV19 and TRBJ2-1; 7 bases line up with TRBD2. The length of the CDR3 is 16 residues. Germline V lookup: CDR1 LNHDA, CDR2 SQIVND (reference sequence). J lost 0 bases, V lost 4 bases, and 6 bases had no gene match. CDR3 loop: CASSTSGISSYNEQFF. DNA for the CDR3: TGTGCCAGTAGTACTAGCGGCATAAGCTCCTACAATGAGCAGTTCTTC.

V is TRBV7-2 and J is TRBJ2-3, with 9 positions matching TRBD2. Germline lookup yields CDR1 SGHTA and CDR2 FQGNSA. There are 15 residues in the CDR3. V trimming: 5 bases; J trimming: 2 bases; junction bases outside the gene matches: 5. The CDR3 here is CASSTRLAVTDTQYF. CDR3 nucleotide sequence: TGTGCCAGCAGCACGCGACTAGCGGTCACAGATACGCAGTATTTT.

V is TRBV19 and J is TRBJ1-1; the D is unclear. Germline V lookup: CDR1 LNHDA, CDR2 SQIVND (reference sequence). V lost 5 bases and J 1 base, leaving 8 bases between the germline ends. The CDR3 spans 13 residues. The CDR3 nucleotides read TGTGCCAGTAGTCTAGGGCAGAACACTGAAGCTTTCTTT. Translation: CASSLGQNTEAFF.

The rearrangement joins TRBV20-1 to TRBJ2-5; no clear D. The germline V and J ends were trimmed by 3 bases and 9 bases, with 11 bases remaining between them. CDR1 and CDR2 from the germline V gene are DFQATT and SNEGSKA (reference sequence). The CDR3 contains 11 residues. Here the CDR3 DNA reads TGCAGTGCTAGGGCCTCGGGTGCCCAGTACTTC. Its translation is CSARASGAQYF.

The chain couples TRBV6-5 to TRBJ2-5; D call uncertain. CDR1 MNHEY and CDR2 SVGAGI come from the germline V gene. The V gene lost 8 bases and the J gene lost 2 bases, with 12 bases spanning the gap. The CDR3 length is 13 residues. CDR3 residues: CASRVGSQETQYF. The CDR3 DNA is TGTGCCAGCCGAGTGGGCAGTCAAGAGACCCAGTACTTC.

The genes are TRBV19 and TRBJ1-2; D might be TRBD1 (6 bases). CDR3 size: 14 residues. The germline CDR1 and CDR2 sequences are LNHDA and SQIVND (reference sequence). Trimming shortened V by 9 bases and J by 4 bases, and 18 bases separated the two germline ends. The CDR3 sequence: CASSSRTAIYGYTF. The CDR3 DNA reads TGTGCCAGCTCATCGCGGACAGCAATCTATGGCTACACCTTC.

The V call is TRBV6-4, the J call TRBJ2-2; TRBD2 matches at 9 bases. The ends lost 3 bases at V and 4 bases at J; junction bases unmatched: 0. The germline V gene encodes CDR1 MRHNA and CDR2 SNTAGT. The CDR3 runs 14 residues. The CDR3 is CASSERGGTGELFF. The DNA for the CDR3 is TGTGCCAGCAGTGAGCGGGGGGGCACCGGGGAGCTGTTTTTT.

The chain carries TRBV19 and TRBJ1-1; D unclear. The V gene's germline CDR1 is LNHDA and CDR2 SQIVND (reference sequence). CDR3 length equals 14 residues. The V end lost 7 bases, the J end lost 3 bases, and 15 bases lay between the germline ends. CDR3 protein: CASTPLAEYTEAFF. CDR3 nucleotides: TGTGCCAGTACCCCGTTGGCAGAATACACTGAAGCTTTCTTT.

The rearrangement uses TRBV28 and TRBJ2-1, with TRBD2 identical over 13 bases. There are 18 residues in the CDR3. Unmatched junction bases numbered 10, after V lost 2 bases and J lost 6 bases. In germline, CDR1 is MDHEN, CDR2 SYDVKM. The CDR3 loop is CASSLPNTGTSGTNEQFF. Here the CDR3 DNA reads TGTGCCAGCAGTTTACCCAACACCGGGACTAGCGGGACCAATGAGCAGTTCTTC.

This chain uses TRBV5-8 with TRBJ2-5; the D gene is possibly TRBD2 (5 bases). Trimming took 4 bases from V and 5 from J, leaving 21 bases between them. CDR1 and CDR2 (germline): SGHTS, YDEGEE. There are 16 residues in the CDR3. CDR3 DNA: TGTGCCAGCAGCCAGAGAAGAGGGCTCTTGACCGAGACCCAGTACTTC. Its translation: CASSQRRGLLTETQYF.

The chain recombines TRBV11-3 with TRBJ2-5; maybe TRBD2 (7 bases). Trimming stripped 1 base from V and 5 bases from J, with 20 bases between. Germline lookup yields CDR1 SGHNT and CDR2 YENEEA. This CDR3 is 17 amino acids long. CDR3 DNA: TGTGCCAGCAGCTTAGGAGGCCGGGGGGCGGGGGATGAGACCCAGTACTTC. Translated: CASSLGGRGAGDETQYF.

The gene calls are TRBV28 and TRBJ1-2; possibly TRBD1 for D (5 bases). There are 15 residues in the CDR3. The germline V gene encodes CDR1 MDHEN and CDR2 SYDVKM. The V gene lost 8 bases and the J gene lost 2 bases, with 18 bases spanning the gap. CDR3 residues: CASWLRGGANYGYTF. The CDR3 DNA reads as TGTGCCAGCTGGCTCCGGGGGGGAGCGAACTATGGCTACACCTTC.

The V and J genes are TRBV4-2 and TRBJ1-3, with a tentative D call TRBD1 (5 bases). Germline lookup yields CDR1 LGHNA and CDR2 YNFKEQ. This CDR3 contains 17 residues. V was clipped by 1 base and J by 2 bases, with 15 bases between them. CDR3 amino acids: CASSQAQAGRAGNTIYF. The CDR3 bases are TGTGCCAGCAGCCAAGCCCAGGCAGGGAGGGCTGGAAACACCATATATTTT.

The chain recombines TRBV7-8 with TRBJ2-7; 9 bases align to TRBD2. J lost 6 bases, V lost 5 bases, and 17 bases had no gene match. Germline lookup yields CDR1 SGHVS and CDR2 FQNEAQ. The CDR3 extends over 17 amino acids. This chain's CDR3 is CASSPRRTSGRSSEQYF. Written as DNA, the CDR3 is TGTGCCAGCAGCCCACGGAGGACGAGCGGGAGGTCATCCGAGCAGTACTTC.

The J gene is TRBJ1-2, the V gene TRBV4-2; 8 bases agree with TRBD1. The CDR3 totals 16 residues. Germline V gene lookup returns CDR1 LGHNA and CDR2 YNFKEQ. Germline trimming cut 1 base from V and 2 bases from J; bases unmatched to any gene: 6. The DNA of the CDR3 is TGTGCCAGCAGCCAAGCGGGGCAGGGGGCCAACTATGGCTACACCTTC. It encodes CASSQAGQGANYGYTF.

A word on this clone: The sample contains more than one DNA sequence encoding this CDR3. The V and J genes are TRBV27 and TRBJ2-7, with 10 bases lining up with TRBD2. The V and J ends lost 5 bases and 3 bases, in that order; junction bases with no gene match: 10. The CDR3 spans 16 residues. The germline gives CDR1 MNHEY, CDR2 SMNVEV (reference sequence). CDR3 bases: TGTGCCAGCAGTCCACCTCTAGCGGGAGCCAGCTACGAGCAGTACTTC. Translation gives CASSPPLAGASYEQYF.

V and J are TRBV3-1 (or the pseudogene TRBV3-2) and TRBJ2-4; 12 nucleotides match TRBD2. Germline assignment: CDR1 LGHDT and CDR2 YNNKEL (reference sequence). J lost 0 bases, V lost 1 base, and 7 bases had no gene match. The CDR3 is 19 residues long. CDR3 coding DNA: TGTGCCAGCAGCCAAGTGGCTAGCGGGGGGGCGGTAGCCAAAAACATTCAGTACTTC. It translates to CASSQVASGGAVAKNIQYF.

The chain recombines TRBV6-5 with TRBJ1-1; D is unresolved. Trimming pared 7 bases from V and 4 bases from J, leaving 7 bases between. The CDR3 spans 11 residues. Germline CDR1 MNHEY, CDR2 SVGAGI. CDR3 DNA sequence: TGTGCCAGCAACCGCGGCACTGAAGCTTTCTTT. Its protein is CASNRGTEAFF.